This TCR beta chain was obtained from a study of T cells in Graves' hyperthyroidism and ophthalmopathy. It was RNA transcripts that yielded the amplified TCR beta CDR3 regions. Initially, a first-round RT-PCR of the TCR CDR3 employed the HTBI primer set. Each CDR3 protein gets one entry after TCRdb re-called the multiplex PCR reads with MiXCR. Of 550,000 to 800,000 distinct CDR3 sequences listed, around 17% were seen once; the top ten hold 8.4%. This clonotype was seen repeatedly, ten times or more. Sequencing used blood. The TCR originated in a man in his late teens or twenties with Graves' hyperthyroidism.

CDR3 sequence (DNA): TGTGCCAGCAGCTTAGCCCCCCCCCCCAGGGTTCGTGAGCAGTTCTTC. Translating it yields CASSLAPPPRVREQFF. The rearrangement links TRBV11-2 to TRBJ2-1; D possibly corresponds to TRBD1 (5 bases). V lost 1 base and J lost 9, with 19 bases in between. The CDR3 has 16 residues. The V gene's germline CDR1 is SGHAT and CDR2 FQNNGV.